Sequencing of this T cell receptor beta chain was carried out in a study of radiotherapy plus CTLA-4 blockade in lung cancer. TCRdb keeps only in-frame clones here, not all; method: immunoSEQ multiplex PCR. The sample has around 45,000 clones, approximately 76% seen once. With regard to this clone: A read error may produce the germline difference seen at one junction end.

Looked up from germline, CDR1 is LNHDA and CDR2 is SQIVND (reference sequence). This CDR3 comprises 17 residues. This sequence originates from a human donor with non-small cell lung cancer who had stable disease on radiotherapy plus ipilimumab. This chain connects TRBV19 to TRBJ2-7; weak D call: TRBD2 (5 bases). The specimen comprised peripheral blood, sampled from a patient treated with radiotherapy plus ipilimumab. In DNA form, the CDR3 reads TGTGCCAGTAGTATTAGAGGGCGAGGGCAGAGTAGGTACGAGCAGCACTTC. Translation: CASSIRGRGQSRYEQHF.